In its sample, the clone carrying this TCR beta chain was seen many times. Its antigen is not known. The entry originates in a study of T cells after yellow fever vaccination. Study as a whole: Some fractions had low cell numbers, and these were prepared with SMART-Seq v4 Ultra Low Input. Study-level points and caveats: Some clonotypes, a small share, were shared between CD4 and CD8 compartments.

MiXCR, applied by TCRdb to the 5' RACE reads, yields one record per CDR3 protein. This table holds around 320,000 distinct CDR3 sequences, 8.7% found once. This CDR3 contains 14 residues. Per the germline V gene, CDR1 is SGHRS and CDR2 is YFSETQ. V trimming: 4 bases; J trimming: 1 base; junction bases outside the gene matches: 2. The receptor comes from a young man who received the YFV17D yellow fever vaccine. The chain joins TRBV5-1 to TRBJ2-3; 8 nucleotides match TRBD2. The sequenced sample was CD4+ T cells sorted from PBMCs, obtained 5 days after the yellow fever booster vaccination. The CDR3 region has the DNA TGCGCCAGCAGCCTAGCGGGTCGCACAGATACGCAGTATTTT. The encoded protein is CASSLAGRTDTQYF.